Below, 22 T cell receptor beta chains from the same sample are listed, as sequenced in a study of blood T cell repertoires in COVID-19. Here immunoSEQ multiplex PCR was the method, and the copy in TCRdb shows in-frame clones only, minus some. The table lists about 190,000 clones, nearly 90% of them singletons. Sequencing input: peripheral blood. The receptors here all came from a man over 45 with acute or convalescent COVID-19.

CDR3 protein: CASRRQGAHGYTF. The CDR3 nucleotides are TGTGCCAGCAGGCGACAGGGGGCGCACGGCTACACCTTC. This chain uses TRBV5-6 with TRBJ1-2, with 10 bases fitting TRBD1. With V trimmed by 5 bases and J by 8 bases, 6 bases remained unmatched. The CDR3 spans 13 residues. The V gene's germline CDR1 is SGHDT and CDR2 YYEEEE.

The chain joins TRBV19 to TRBJ1-5, with a possible D match to TRBD1 (5 bases). V dropped 7 bases and J dropped 5 bases, with 21 bases sitting between them. The CDR3 totals 16 residues. Germline lookup yields CDR1 LNHDA and CDR2 SQIVND (reference sequence). CDR3 in amino acids: CASTGTGGSTDQPQHF. The CDR3 DNA reads TGTGCCAGTACGGGGACGGGGGGGTCCACCGATCAGCCCCAGCATTTT. The whole variable domain, remainder taken from reference TRBV19 and TRBJ1-5, is DGGITQSPKYLFRKEGQNVTLSCEQNLNHDAMYWYRQDPGQGLRLIYYSQIVNDFQKGDIAEGYSVSREKKESFPLTVTSAQKNPTAFYLCASTGTGGSTDQPQHFGDGTRLSIL.

V gene TRBV18 combines with J gene TRBJ2-7, with D perhaps matching TRBD1 (6 bases). Trimming shortened V by 3 bases and J by 5 bases, and 11 bases separated the two germline ends. The CDR3 covers 13 residues. Germline V gives CDR1 KGHSH, CDR2 LQKENI. CDR3 region: CASSPPAGDEQYF. The CDR3 DNA reads TGTGCCAGCTCACCTCCGGCAGGGGACGAGCAGTACTTC. Using reference TRBV18 and TRBJ2-7 for the parts outside the CDR3, the full variable domain is NAGVMQNPRHLVRRRGQEARLRCSPMKGHSHVYWYRQLPEEGLKFMVYLQKENIIDESGMPKERFSAEFPKEGPSILRIQQVVRGDSAAYFCASSPPAGDEQYFGPGTRLTVT.

V is TRBV28 and J is TRBJ2-5, with 7 bases fitting TRBD2. J gave up 3 bases and V 4 bases, and 5 bases lay outside the gene matches. This CDR3 contains 14 residues. The germline gives CDR1 MDHEN, CDR2 SYDVKM. DNA for the CDR3: TGTGCCAGCAGTTCCGGGACTACCAAAGAGACCCAGTACTTC. It specifies CASSSGTTKETQYF.

This clone was observed once. The chain couples TRBV4-1 to TRBJ2-7; 7 bases match TRBD1. This CDR3 comprises 15 residues. J gave up 3 bases and V 1 base, and 6 bases lay outside the gene matches. Germline V gene lookup returns CDR1 MGHRA and CDR2 YSYEKL. The chain's CDR3 is CASSQAMGQRYEQYV. In DNA, the CDR3 is TGCGCCAGCAGCCAAGCAATGGGACAGCGCTACGAGCAGTACGTC.

The chain employs TRBV2 and TRBJ2-2; 8 nucleotides agree with TRBD2. V shed 4 bases, J shed 1 base, and the junction held 2 bases outside the gene matches. Germline loops: CDR1 SNHLY, CDR2 FYNNEI. This CDR3 is built from 15 residues. CDR3 sequence: CASSVAGGNTGELFF. In DNA, the CDR3 is TGTGCCAGCAGTGTTGCGGGAGGGAACACCGGGGAGCTGTTTTTT.

The chain joins TRBV5-1 to TRBJ1-1, with TRBD1 matching 8 bases. The germline CDR1 and CDR2 sequences are SGHRS and YFSETQ. The CDR3 sequence is 11 residues long. V gave up 4 bases and J gave up 8 bases; unmatched junction bases: 1. CDR3 protein: CASSRDREAFF. The CDR3 DNA reads as TGCGCCAGCAGCCGGGACAGGGAAGCTTTCTTT.

This clone has a single count. The chain employs TRBV9 and TRBJ1-1, with 7 bases aligning to TRBD1. CDR1 SGDLS and CDR2 YYNGEE come from the germline V gene. The CDR3 contains 14 residues. Trimming removed 0 bases from V and 6 bases from J; junction bases left unmatched: 5. CDR3 sequence: CASSVARQGAEAFF. The CDR3 region has the DNA TGTGCCAGCAGCGTAGCTCGGCAGGGGGCTGAAGCTTTCTTT.

V gene TRBV4-3 combines with J gene TRBJ2-3; D is unclear. Trimming removed 5 bases at V and 2 bases at J, with 11 bases between. The V gene's germline CDR1 is LGHNA and CDR2 YSLEER. CDR3 length: 14 residues. CDR3 loop: CASSMRIYTDTQYF. The CDR3 DNA follows: TGCGCCAGCAGCATGAGAATATACACAGATACGCAGTATTTT.

This chain connects TRBV19 to TRBJ1-1, with 7 bases aligning to TRBD1. Looked up from germline, CDR1 is LNHDA and CDR2 is SQIVND (reference sequence). This CDR3 region has 14 residues. With V trimmed by 6 bases and J by 4 bases, 8 bases remained unmatched. CDR3 residues: CASSLQGLGTEAFF. CDR3 sequence (DNA): TGTGCCAGTAGCCTACAGGGGTTAGGCACTGAAGCTTTCTTT.

The chain has TRBV25-1 and TRBJ2-3; D is unclear. CDR1 and CDR2 (germline): MGHDK, SYGVNS. Trimming pared 7 bases from V and 7 bases from J, leaving 15 bases between. The CDR3 is 13 residues long. In DNA form, the CDR3 reads TGTGCCAGCACCCAACGGAGTGGATATACGCAGTATTTT. This translates into CASTQRSGYTQYF.

This clone was detected only once. The genes are TRBV12-3 or TRBV12-4 and TRBJ1-4, with D possibly being TRBD1 (6 bases). This CDR3 region has 11 residues. V was trimmed by 5 bases and J by 10 bases, leaving 8 bases between them. The CDR3 is CASSQDRKLFF. Written as DNA, the CDR3 is TGTGCCAGCAGTCAGGACAGAAAACTGTTTTTT.

V gene TRBV2 combines with J gene TRBJ2-3; TRBD2 aligns across 9 bases. Germline-derived CDR1 and CDR2 are SNHLY and FYNNEI. This CDR3 contains 14 residues. Trimming removed 6 bases from V and 5 bases from J; junction bases left unmatched: 6. This CDR3 is CASSRTSAEDTQYF. Written as DNA, the CDR3 is TGTGCCAGCAGCCGGACTAGCGCTGAAGATACGCAGTATTTT.

The chain employs TRBV10-2 and TRBJ2-7; tentatively, D is TRBD2 (6 bases). The CDR3 is made up of 15 amino acids. V lost 3 bases, J lost 4 bases, and 16 bases lay in between. Germline values: CDR1 WSHSY, CDR2 SAAADI. CDR3 nucleotides: TGCGCCAGCAGTGAATTTGCGGGAAATTTTTACGAGCAGTACTTC. It codes for CASSEFAGNFYEQYF.

The chain uses TRBV10-3 and TRBJ1-6; 9 bases map to TRBD1. Unmatched junction bases numbered 7, after V lost 6 bases and J lost 7 bases. CDR1 is ENHRY and CDR2 is SYGVKD in the germline V gene. This CDR3 spans 15 amino acids. DNA of the CDR3: TGTGCCATCAGACCGGGACAGGGAGACAATTCACCCCTCCACTTT. This codes for CAIRPGQGDNSPLHF.

The chain couples TRBV27 to TRBJ2-3; tentatively, D is TRBD2 (6 bases). V lost 3 bases and J 8 bases, leaving 9 bases between the germline ends. The CDR3 extends over 12 amino acids. CDR1 and CDR2 from the germline V gene are MNHEY and SMNVEV (reference sequence). In DNA, the CDR3 is TGTGCCAGCAGTTTCGGGGGTACTACGCAGTATTTT. It specifies CASSFGGTTQYF.

This rearrangement joins TRBV10-2 to TRBJ2-2; 7 nucleotides align to TRBD2. The V and J ends lost 6 bases and 7 bases, in that order; junction bases with no gene match: 8. This CDR3 region has 14 residues. Germline V lookup: CDR1 WSHSY, CDR2 SAAADI. The CDR3 is CASRRTSELGELFF. For the CDR3, the DNA is TGCGCCAGCAGGCGGACTAGTGAACTCGGGGAGCTGTTTTTT.

The V call is TRBV19, the J call TRBJ2-7; TRBD1 aligns across 7 bases. J was trimmed by 5 bases and V by 4 bases; bases with no gene match: 11. The CDR3 extends over 15 amino acids. Germline V gives CDR1 LNHDA, CDR2 SQIVND (reference sequence). The CDR3 reads CASSRRQGTADEQYF. The DNA of the CDR3 is TGTGCCAGTAGTAGAAGACAGGGAACAGCAGACGAGCAGTACTTC.

The rearrangement uses TRBV19 and TRBJ2-1, with 11 bases aligning to TRBD1. The V gene end was trimmed by 4 bases and the J gene end by 7 bases; junction bases not matched to a gene: 9. The CDR3 has 16 amino acids. Germline V lookup: CDR1 LNHDA, CDR2 SQIVND (reference sequence). The CDR3 loop is CASSKDRGPIRNEQFF. The DNA of the CDR3 is TGTGCCAGTAGTAAGGACAGGGGGCCTATACGGAATGAGCAGTTCTTC.

The genes are TRBV9 and TRBJ2-7; unclear D gene. Germline loops: CDR1 SGDLS, CDR2 YYNGEE. The CDR3 consists of 15 residues. The V gene lost 0 bases and the J gene lost 2 bases, with 12 bases spanning the gap. The CDR3 nucleotides are TGTGCCAGCAGCGTAGGAGCCGGTCGTACCTACGAGCAGTACTTC. This encodes CASSVGAGRTYEQYF.

The V gene is TRBV5-8, the J gene TRBJ1-1, with 8 bases identical to TRBD1. Germline V CDR1 and CDR2: SGHTS, YDEGEE. The CDR3 contains 14 residues. The V gene end was trimmed by 4 bases and the J gene end by 3 bases; junction bases not matched to a gene: 5. The CDR3 protein is CASSTWTGYTEAFF. In DNA, the CDR3 is TGTGCCAGCAGCACCTGGACAGGGTACACTGAAGCTTTCTTT.

As regards this clone: Other DNA sequences from this sample encode an identical CDR3 as well. The chain links TRBV5-1 to TRBJ2-1, with 15 bases aligning to TRBD2. The J segment lost 6 bases and the V segment lost 4 bases, leaving 2 bases of the junction unmatched. Germline V gene sequence: CDR1 SGHRS, CDR2 YFSETQ. The CDR3 consists of 15 residues. CDR3 sequence reads: CASSPGLAGGNEQFF. DNA for the CDR3: TGCGCCAGCAGCCCGGGACTAGCGGGAGGCAATGAGCAGTTCTTC.